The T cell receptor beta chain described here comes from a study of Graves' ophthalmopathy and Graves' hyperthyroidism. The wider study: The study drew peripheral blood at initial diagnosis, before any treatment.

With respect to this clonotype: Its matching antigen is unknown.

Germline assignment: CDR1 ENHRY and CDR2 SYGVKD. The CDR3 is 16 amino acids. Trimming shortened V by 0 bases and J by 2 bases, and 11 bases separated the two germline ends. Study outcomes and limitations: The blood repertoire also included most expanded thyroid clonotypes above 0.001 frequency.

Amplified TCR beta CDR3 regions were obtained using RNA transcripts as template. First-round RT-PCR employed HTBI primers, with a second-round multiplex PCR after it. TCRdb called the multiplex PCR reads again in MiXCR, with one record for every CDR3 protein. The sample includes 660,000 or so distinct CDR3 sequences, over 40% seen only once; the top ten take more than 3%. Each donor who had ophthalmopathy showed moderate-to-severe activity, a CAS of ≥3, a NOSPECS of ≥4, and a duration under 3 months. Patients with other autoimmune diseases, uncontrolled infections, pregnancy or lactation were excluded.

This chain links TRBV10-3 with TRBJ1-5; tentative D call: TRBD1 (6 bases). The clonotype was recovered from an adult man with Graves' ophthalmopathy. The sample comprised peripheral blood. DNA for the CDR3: TGTGCCATCAGTGAGTCTAAACAGGGCGGCAATCAGCCCCAGCATTTT. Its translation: CAISESKQGGNQPQHF.